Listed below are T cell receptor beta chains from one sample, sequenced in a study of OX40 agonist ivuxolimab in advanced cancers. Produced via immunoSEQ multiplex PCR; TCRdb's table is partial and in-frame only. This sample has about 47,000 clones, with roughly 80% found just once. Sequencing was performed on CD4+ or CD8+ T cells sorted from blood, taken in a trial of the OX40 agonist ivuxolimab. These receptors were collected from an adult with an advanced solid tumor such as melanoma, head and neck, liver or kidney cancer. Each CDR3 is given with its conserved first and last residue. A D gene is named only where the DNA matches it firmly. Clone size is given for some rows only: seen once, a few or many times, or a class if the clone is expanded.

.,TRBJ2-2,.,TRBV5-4,CASSLDGSGGGELFF,TGTGCCAGCAGCTTGGACGGGAGTGGGGGCGGGGAGCTGTTTTTT
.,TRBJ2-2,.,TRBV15,CATRRDRENTGELFF,TGTGCCACCCGGAGAGACCGGGAAAACACCGGGGAGCTGTTTTTT
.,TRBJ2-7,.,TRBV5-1,CASSLGLSGLYEQYF,TGCGCCAGCAGCCTGGGGCTTAGCGGCCTCTACGAGCAGTACTTC
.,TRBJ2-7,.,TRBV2,CASSQNSAGQYF,TGTGCCAGCAGCCAAAACAGCGCTGGGCAGTACTTC
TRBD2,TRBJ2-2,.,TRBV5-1,CASSLGLAVNTGELFF,TGCGCCAGCAGCTTGGGACTAGCGGTTAACACCGGGGAGCTGTTTTTT
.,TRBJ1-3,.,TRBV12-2,CASRLGPDPPGNTIYF,TGTGCAAGTCGCTTAGGTCCCGACCCACCTGGAAACACCATATATTTT
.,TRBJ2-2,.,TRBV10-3,CAISDGNTGELFF,TGTGCCATCAGTGACGGAAACACCGGGGAGCTGTTTTTT
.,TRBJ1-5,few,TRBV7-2,CASSLAPYQPQHF,TGTGCCAGCAGCTTAGCGCCCTATCAGCCCCAGCATTTT
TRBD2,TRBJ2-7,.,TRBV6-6,CASSSLLAGLYEQYF,TGTGCCAGCAGTTCGCTACTAGCGGGGCTGTACGAGCAGTACTTC
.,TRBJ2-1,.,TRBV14,CASSQGSGSSYNEQFF,TGTGCCAGCAGCCAAGGCAGCGGGTCCTCCTACAATGAGCAGTTCTTC
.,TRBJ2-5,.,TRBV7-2,CASSPGVRETQYF,TGTGCCAGCAGCCCAGGGGTGCGGGAGACCCAGTACTTC
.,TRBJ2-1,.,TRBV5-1,CASSLTEYNEQFF,TGCGCCAGCAGCTTAACAGAGTACAATGAGCAGTTCTTC
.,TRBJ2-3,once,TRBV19,CASSIGHTDTQYF,TGTGCCAGTAGTATAGGGCACACAGATACGCAGTATTTT
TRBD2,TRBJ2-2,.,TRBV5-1,CASRGGLVHTGELFF,TGCGCCAGCAGGGGGGGACTAGTGCACACCGGGGAGCTGTTTTTT
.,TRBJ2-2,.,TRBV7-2,CASSFLSQGLFF,TGTGCCAGCAGCTTTCTCTCACAGGGGCTGTTTTTT
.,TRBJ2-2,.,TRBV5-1,CASSVSGSTGELFF,TGCGCCAGCAGCGTAAGTGGGAGTACCGGGGAGCTGTTTTTT
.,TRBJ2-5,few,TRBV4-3,CASSQGSLRETRETQYF,TGCGCCAGCAGCCAAGGGTCCTTGAGGGAGACCAGAGAGACCCAGTACTTC
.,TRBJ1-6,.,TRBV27,CASSLVWGSYNSPLHF,TGTGCCAGCAGTTTAGTCTGGGGCTCCTATAATTCACCCCTCCACTTT
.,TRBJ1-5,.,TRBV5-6,CASSLGRDTYSNQPQHF,TGTGCCAGCAGCTTGGGCCGGGACACCTATAGCAATCAGCCCCAGCATTTT
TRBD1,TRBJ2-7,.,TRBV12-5,CASPNSQGIVYEQYF,TGTGCTAGTCCCAACTCACAGGGGATCGTCTACGAGCAGTACTTC
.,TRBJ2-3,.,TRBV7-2,CASSLGGADTQYF,TGTGCCAGCAGCTTAGGTGGGGCAGATACGCAGTATTTT
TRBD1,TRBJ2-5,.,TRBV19,CASSEGTGVFETQYF,TGTGCCAGTAGTGAAGGGACAGGGGTCTTCGAGACCCAGTACTTC
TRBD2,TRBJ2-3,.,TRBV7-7,CASSLALAGGTDTQYF,TGTGCTAGCAGCTTAGCGCTAGCGGGAGGGACAGATACGCAGTATTTT
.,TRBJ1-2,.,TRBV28,CASGREYYGYTF,TGTGCCAGCGGAAGGGAGTACTATGGCTACACCTTC
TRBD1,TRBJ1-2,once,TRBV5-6,CASSWTGPHLGYGYTF,TGTGCCAGCTCTTGGACAGGCCCCCACTTAGGCTATGGCTACACCTTC
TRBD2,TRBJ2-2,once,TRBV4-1,CASSQNGLAGFTGELFF,TGCGCCAGCAGCCAAAATGGACTAGCGGGGTTCACCGGGGAGCTGTTTTTT
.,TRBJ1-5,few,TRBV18,CASSPQGLWDQPQHF,TGTGCCAGCTCACCGCAGGGTCTGTGGGATCAGCCCCAGCATTTT
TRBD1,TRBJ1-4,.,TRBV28,CASSFSTGVGEKLFF,TGTGCCAGCAGTTTCTCCACAGGGGTGGGAGAAAAACTGTTTTTT
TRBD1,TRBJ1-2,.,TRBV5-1,CASSSARTGGLGYTF,TGCGCCAGCAGCTCAGCCCGGACAGGGGGCCTTGGCTACACCTTC
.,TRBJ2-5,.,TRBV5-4,CASSLDSGAGTQYF,TGTGCCAGCAGCTTGGATTCGGGAGCGGGGACCCAGTACTTC
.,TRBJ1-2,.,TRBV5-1,CASSPPGGSRNYGYTF,TGCGCCAGCAGCCCCCCCGGTGGGTCCAGAAACTATGGCTACACCTTC
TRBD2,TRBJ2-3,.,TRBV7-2,CASSLMASGTNTQYF,TGTGCCAGCAGCTTAATGGCTAGCGGGACCAATACGCAGTATTTT
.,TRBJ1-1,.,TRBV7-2,CASSLTLAVLPEAFF,TGTGCCAGCAGCTTAACCCTGGCGGTATTGCCTGAAGCTTTCTTT
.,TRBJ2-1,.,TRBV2,CASKSDRLYNEQFF,TGTGCCAGCAAATCCGACAGACTCTACAATGAGCAGTTCTTC
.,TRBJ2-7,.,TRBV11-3,CASSRSYEQYF,TGTGCCAGCAGTCGATCCTACGAGCAGTACTTC
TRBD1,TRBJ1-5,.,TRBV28,CATGQGVEPQHF,TGTGCCACAGGACAGGGGGTAGAGCCCCAGCATTTT
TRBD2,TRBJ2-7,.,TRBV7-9,CASSPGLAVIYEQYF,TGTGCCAGCAGCCCGGGACTAGCAGTCATCTACGAGCAGTACTTC
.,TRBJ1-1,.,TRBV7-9,CASSWRGSNTEAFF,TGTGCCAGCAGTTGGAGGGGATCAAACACTGAAGCTTTCTTT
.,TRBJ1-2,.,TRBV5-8,CASSLLSDNYGYTF,TGTGCCAGCAGCTTGTTAAGCGATAACTATGGCTACACCTTC
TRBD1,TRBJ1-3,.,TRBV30,CAWTAPTGPGNTIYF,TGTGCCTGGACAGCACCGACAGGGCCGGGAAACACCATATATTTT
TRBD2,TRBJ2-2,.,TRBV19,CATQAGGSATGELFF,TGTGCCACCCAAGCAGGCGGGAGCGCCACCGGGGAGCTGTTTTTT